The 23 T cell receptor beta chains reported below all come from one sample, sequenced in a study of T-cell memory formation after mild COVID-19. One entry per CDR3 protein results from TCRdb running MiXCR on the 5' RACE reads. The sample consists of about 400,000 distinct CDR3 sequences, 23% of them appearing once. Sequencing was done on a sample of PBMCs or a T cell subset sorted from them (not recorded which). These receptors were taken from an adult woman who had mild COVID-19 (a few samples of this study predate the infection). Cell type and time point are not known.

A note on this clonotype: Sequence at one end of the junction differs from germline and may be a read error. V usage is TRBV6-5 and J usage is TRBJ2-5; tentative D call: TRBD1 (6 bases). The CDR3 totals 14 residues. Germline CDR1 MNHEY, CDR2 SVGAGI. In DNA, the CDR3 is TGTGCCAGCAGTTACTCGACGGGGACATCCGCGCGTCACTTC. Protein sequence: CASSYSTGTSARHF.

This clonotype showed up just a few times. The chain links TRBV9 to TRBJ1-6; 8 bases align to TRBD1. V trimming: 3 bases; J trimming: 7 bases; junction bases outside the gene matches: 6. This CDR3 region has 15 residues. Germline V lookup: CDR1 SGDLS, CDR2 YYNGEE. The CDR3 DNA follows: TGTGCCAGCAGCGCCCGGACAGGGTTGAATTCACCCCTCCACTTT. Protein sequence: CASSARTGLNSPLHF.

This clonotype has just one count. This chain connects TRBV18 to TRBJ2-3; possible D gene TRBD2, 6 bases. Germline V CDR1 and CDR2: KGHSH, LQKENI. V dropped 3 bases and J dropped 0 bases, with 16 bases sitting between them. CDR3 length equals 17 residues. As DNA, the CDR3 is TGTGCCAGCTCACCTCCGTTCGGCGGGGTAAGCACAGATACGCAGTATTTT. It is translated as CASSPPFGGVSTDTQYF.

This clonotype was counted a few times. The chain links TRBV12-3 or TRBV12-4 to TRBJ1-2; D remains unclear. CDR3 size: 15 residues. Trimming took 1 base from V and 7 from J, leaving 16 bases between them. CDR3 sequence reads: CASSLDPKWASGYTF. In DNA form, the CDR3 reads TGTGCCAGCAGTTTAGACCCCAAATGGGCTTCTGGCTACACCTTC.

This clonotype was counted a few times. The rearrangement uses TRBV6-4 and TRBJ2-1; D remains ambiguous. Deletions cut 1 base from V and 2 bases from J, with 3 bases between. This CDR3 has 13 residues. Germline-derived CDR1 and CDR2 are MRHNA and SNTAGT. The CDR3 loop reads CASSDFAYNEQFF. CDR3 coding DNA: TGTGCCAGCAGTGACTTCGCCTACAATGAGCAGTTCTTC.

V usage is TRBV6-5 and J usage is TRBJ2-1; D unclear. Germline V gene sequence: CDR1 MNHEY, CDR2 SVGAGI. This CDR3 spans 14 amino acids. V was pared by 4 bases and J by 9 bases, with 16 bases between. Written as DNA, the CDR3 is TGTGCCAGCAGTTCCGTGCAAGGCCTTGGTGAGCAGTTCTTC. Amino acids: CASSSVQGLGEQFF.

This clonotype turned up a few times. The rearrangement joins TRBV20-1 to TRBJ2-7, with D possibly being TRBD2 (6 bases). V was pared by 6 bases and J by 6 bases, with 15 bases between. This CDR3 spans 12 amino acids. The germline V gene encodes CDR1 DFQATT and CDR2 SNEGSKA (reference sequence). CDR3 region: CSARTNLGEQYF. Written as DNA, the CDR3 is TGCAGTGCCCGGACTAACCTAGGCGAGCAGTACTTC.

This clonotype came up a few times. This chain connects TRBV2 to TRBJ1-2, with D unclear. Trimming pared 2 bases from V and 7 bases from J, leaving 20 bases between. The CDR3 is 16 residues long. The germline CDR1 and CDR2 sequences are SNHLY and FYNNEI. In DNA, the CDR3 is TGTGCCAGCAGTGAAATTGGGCGCCGGGGTAGGCTTGGCTACACCTTC. The encoded protein is CASSEIGRRGRLGYTF.

The chain joins TRBV4-1 to TRBJ2-7; D possibly matches TRBD1 or TRBD2 (7 bases each). Germline V CDR1 and CDR2: MGHRA, YSYEKL. The CDR3 has 16 amino acids. Trimming removed 1 base at V and 3 bases at J, with 16 bases between. The CDR3 region is CASSQASGGENYEQYF. The CDR3 DNA sequence: TGCGCCAGCAGCCAAGCGTCAGGGGGGGAGAACTACGAGCAGTACTTC.

The chain links TRBV7-9 to TRBJ2-7; TRBD1 agrees at 9 bases. CDR1 SEHNR and CDR2 FQNEAQ come from the germline V gene (reference sequence). V shed 4 bases, J shed 7 bases, and the junction held 8 bases outside the gene matches. CDR3 length equals 14 residues. CDR3 protein: CASSSRDRAGEQYF. The CDR3 DNA sequence: TGTGCCAGCAGCTCTCGGGACAGGGCGGGAGAGCAGTACTTC.

The genes are TRBV19 and TRBJ2-5; D is perhaps TRBD2 (6 bases). The CDR3 is made up of 15 amino acids. Germline V gene data show CDR1 as LNHDA and CDR2 as SQIVND (reference sequence). Trimming shortened V by 3 bases and J by 7 bases, and 18 bases separated the two germline ends. CDR3 loop: CASSIQSFGRGTQYF. Here the CDR3 DNA reads TGTGCCAGTAGTATTCAATCTTTCGGGCGGGGGACCCAGTACTTC.

The chain carries TRBV4-2 and TRBJ2-3, with TRBD2 identical over 9 bases. Germline loops: CDR1 LGHNA, CDR2 YNFKEQ. The V and J ends lost 0 bases and 4 bases, in that order; junction bases with no gene match: 5. CDR3 length equals 16 residues. CDR3 protein: CASSQEAAGGADTQYF. In nucleotides, the CDR3 is TGTGCCAGCAGCCAAGAGGCGGCGGGAGGGGCAGATACGCAGTATTTT.

Many counts were recorded for this clonotype. The rearrangement joins TRBV7-8 to TRBJ2-3; D is ambiguous. The V end lost 2 bases, the J end lost 3 bases, and 9 bases lay between the germline ends. Germline assignment: CDR1 SGHVS and CDR2 FQNEAQ. The CDR3 is 14 amino acids. The CDR3 region is CASSLNVGTDTQYF. In nucleotides, the CDR3 is TGTGCCAGCAGCTTAAATGTAGGGACAGATACGCAGTATTTT. The full variable domain, in which reference TRBV7-8 and TRBJ2-3 provide the parts outside the CDR3, is GAGVSQSPRYKVAKRGQDVALRCDPISGHVSLFWYQQALGQGPEFLTYFQNEAQLDKSGLPSDRFFAERPEGSVSTLKIQRTQQEDSAVYLCASSLNVGTDTQYFGPGTRLTVL.

This clonotype has just a few counts. The V gene is TRBV12-3 or TRBV12-4, the J gene TRBJ2-1, with TRBD2 matching over 11 bases. The CDR3 has 16 residues. The V segment lost 6 bases and the J segment 1 base; nucleotides outside the gene matches: 5. The CDR3 spells CASRPRLAGSYNEQFF. Written as DNA, the CDR3 is TGTGCCAGCAGACCGAGACTAGCGGGATCCTACAATGAGCAGTTCTTC.

This chain uses TRBV12-3 or TRBV12-4 with TRBJ1-5, with 7 bases that match TRBD1. There are 15 residues in the CDR3. Trimming took 6 bases from V and 0 from J; bases not matched to a gene: 5. The CDR3 region has the DNA TGTGCCAGCAGCAGACAGGGTAGTAGCAATCAGCCCCAGCATTTT. Translating gives CASSRQGSSNQPQHF.

In DNA form, the CDR3 reads TGTGCCTGGAGTGTAGGGGGGCAGACCCAGTACTTC. It translates to CAWSVGGQTQYF. This chain joins TRBV30 and TRBJ2-5; D possibly matches TRBD1 or TRBD2 (6 bases each). Germline V lookup: CDR1 GTSNPN, CDR2 SVGIG (reference sequence). The germline V and J ends were trimmed by 0 bases and 6 bases, with 8 bases remaining between them. The CDR3 spans 12 residues.

A few counts support this clonotype. V usage is TRBV12-3 or TRBV12-4 and J usage is TRBJ1-1, with TRBD1 as a possible D gene (5 bases). The CDR3 covers 12 residues. The V gene lost 6 bases and the J gene lost 4 bases, with 9 bases spanning the gap. For the CDR3, the DNA is TGTGCCAGCAGGAGGGGTACCACTGAAGCTTTCTTT. Residues: CASRRGTTEAFF.

This clonotype was observed a handful of times. The chain has TRBV12-3 or TRBV12-4 and TRBJ2-3, with 12 bases aligning to TRBD2. The ends lost 0 bases at V and 1 base at J; junction bases unmatched: 5. The CDR3 is 18 amino acids. CDR3 region: CASSLAPRLAGGTDTQYF. The CDR3 DNA is TGTGCCAGCAGTTTAGCCCCTAGACTAGCGGGAGGCACAGATACGCAGTATTTT.

This chain connects TRBV7-2 to TRBJ2-2; D is perhaps TRBD2 (5 bases). The V gene's germline CDR1 is SGHTA and CDR2 FQGNSA. The CDR3 contains 14 residues. The ends were cut back, 1 base at V and 8 bases at J, with 11 bases in the middle. The CDR3 loop is CASSLGGKLGELFF. Here the CDR3 DNA reads TGTGCCAGCAGCTTAGGAGGGAAACTTGGGGAGCTGTTTTTT.

The V gene is TRBV6-2 or TRBV6-3, the J gene TRBJ2-5; D is perhaps TRBD2 (6 bases). The CDR3 loop spans 14 amino acids. Germline V CDR1 and CDR2: MNHEY, SVGEGT. Trimming removed 5 bases at V and 5 bases at J, with 15 bases between. CDR3 residues: CASSGRETWETQYF. The CDR3 coding sequence is TGTGCCAGCAGTGGACGGGAGACGTGGGAGACCCAGTACTTC.

Only a few counts were recorded for this clonotype. This chain links TRBV12-3 or TRBV12-4 with TRBJ1-6; D might be TRBD1 (5 bases). The CDR3 has 13 amino acids. The V end was cut by 5 bases, the J end by 8 bases, with 10 bases between. This CDR3 reads CASSTGTHSPLHF. The CDR3 nucleotides read TGTGCCAGCAGTACCGGGACTCATTCACCCCTCCACTTT.

The chain is built from TRBV7-9 and TRBJ2-1; D is uncertain. CDR1 is SEHNR, CDR2 FQNEAQ, per germline (reference sequence). The V end lost 8 bases, the J end lost 6 bases, and 11 bases lay between the germline ends. The length of the CDR3 is 12 residues. Written as DNA, the CDR3 is TGTGCCAGCTCAGTACGGACCAATGAGCAGTTCTTC. This sequence encodes CASSVRTNEQFF. The full variable domain, with the rest looked up from reference TRBV7-9 and TRBJ2-1, is DTGVSQNPRHKITKRGQNVTFRCDPISEHNRLYWYRQTLGQGPEFLTYFQNEAQLEKSRLLSDRFSAERPKGSFSTLEIQRTEQGDSAMYLCASSVRTNEQFFGPGTRLTVL.

This clonotype turned up a few times. Compared with germline, one end of the junction differs, possibly owing to a read error. The chain is built from TRBV7-7 and TRBJ2-2; 12 bases are a match to TRBD2. The V gene's germline CDR1 is SSHAT and CDR2 FNYEAQ (reference sequence). The length of the CDR3 is 16 residues. The CDR3 spells CASSPRTSGITGELFF. DNA of the CDR3: TGTGCTAGCAGCCCGCGGACTAGCGGGATTACCGGGGAGCTGTTTTTT.